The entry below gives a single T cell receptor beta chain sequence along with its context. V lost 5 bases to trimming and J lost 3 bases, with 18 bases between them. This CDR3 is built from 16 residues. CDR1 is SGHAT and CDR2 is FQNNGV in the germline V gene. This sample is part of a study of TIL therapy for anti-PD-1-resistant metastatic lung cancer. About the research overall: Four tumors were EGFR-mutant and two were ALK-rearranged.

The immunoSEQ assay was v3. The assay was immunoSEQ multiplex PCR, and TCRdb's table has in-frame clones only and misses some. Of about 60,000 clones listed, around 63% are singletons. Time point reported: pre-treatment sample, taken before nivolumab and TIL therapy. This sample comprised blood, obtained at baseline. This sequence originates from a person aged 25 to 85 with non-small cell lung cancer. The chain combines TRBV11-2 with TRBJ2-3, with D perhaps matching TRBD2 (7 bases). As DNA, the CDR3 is TGTGCCAGCAGCAAAAAAGGGGGGGTCGGGACAGATACGCAGTATTTT. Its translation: CASSKKGGVGTDTQYF.